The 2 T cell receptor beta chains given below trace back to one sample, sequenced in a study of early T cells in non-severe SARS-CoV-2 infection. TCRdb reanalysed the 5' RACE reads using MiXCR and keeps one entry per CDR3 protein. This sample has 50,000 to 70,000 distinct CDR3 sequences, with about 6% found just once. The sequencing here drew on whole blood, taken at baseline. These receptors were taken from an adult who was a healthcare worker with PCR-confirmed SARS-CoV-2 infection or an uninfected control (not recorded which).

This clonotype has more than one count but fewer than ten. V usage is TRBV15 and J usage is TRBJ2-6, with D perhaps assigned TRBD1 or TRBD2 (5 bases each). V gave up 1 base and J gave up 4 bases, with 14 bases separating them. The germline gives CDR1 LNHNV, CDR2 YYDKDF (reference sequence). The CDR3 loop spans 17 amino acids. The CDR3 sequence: CATSRVGDRRGANVLTF. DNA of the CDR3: TGTGCCACCAGCAGAGTGGGGGATCGTAGAGGGGCCAACGTCCTGACTTTC.

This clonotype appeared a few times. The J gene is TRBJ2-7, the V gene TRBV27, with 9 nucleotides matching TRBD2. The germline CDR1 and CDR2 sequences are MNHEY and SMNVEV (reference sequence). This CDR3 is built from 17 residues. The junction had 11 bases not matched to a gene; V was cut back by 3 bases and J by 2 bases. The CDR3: CASSLTGTSFSPYEQYF. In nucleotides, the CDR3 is TGTGCCAGCAGTTTGACCGGGACTAGCTTTTCTCCCTACGAGCAGTACTTC.